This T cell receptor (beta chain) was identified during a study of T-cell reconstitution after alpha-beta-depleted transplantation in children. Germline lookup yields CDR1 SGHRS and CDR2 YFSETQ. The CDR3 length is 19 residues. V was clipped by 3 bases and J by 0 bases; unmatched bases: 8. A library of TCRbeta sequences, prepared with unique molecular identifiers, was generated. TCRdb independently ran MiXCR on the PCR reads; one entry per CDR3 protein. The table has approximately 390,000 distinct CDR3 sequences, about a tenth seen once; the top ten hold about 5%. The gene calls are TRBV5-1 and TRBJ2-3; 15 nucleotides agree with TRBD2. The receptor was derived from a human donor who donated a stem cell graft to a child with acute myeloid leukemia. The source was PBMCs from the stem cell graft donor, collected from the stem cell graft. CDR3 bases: TGCGCCAGCAGCTCGGGACTAGCGGGAGGACGTCCTAGCACAGATACGCAGTATTTT. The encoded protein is CASSSGLAGGRPSTDTQYF.